Each of the 8 T cell receptor beta chains below was sequenced from the same sample in a study of post-analysis software for immune sequencing data. Presence of unique molecular identifiers characterized the TCR beta cDNA libraries. MiXCR, run by TCRdb on the PCR reads, gives a single entry per CDR3 protein. The data contain some 240,000 distinct CDR3 sequences, about 40% of them singletons. General observations from the study: A handful of TRBV segments were significantly more frequent in patients than in controls. TRBV5-6, TRBV5-1 and TRBV20-1 were among these segments.

No antigen has been identified for these receptors. The specimen sequenced was blood. All receptors come from a girl between 10 and 17 years old with multiple sclerosis.

The V and J genes are TRBV4-1 and TRBJ2-2; possibly TRBD2 for D (5 bases). Germline values: CDR1 MGHRA, CDR2 YSYEKL. V lost 5 bases and J 1 base, leaving 11 bases between the germline ends. The CDR3 extends over 15 amino acids. CDR3 sequence: CASSDIRGNTGELFF. CDR3 in DNA: TGCGCCAGCAGCGACATCCGGGGGAACACCGGGGAGCTGTTTTTT.

To note about this clonotype: This could be a read error, since a much larger clone is one nucleotide away. This sequence joins TRBV15 and TRBJ2-1, with D possibly matching TRBD2 (5 bases). The CDR3 totals 16 residues. V dropped 3 bases and J dropped 13 bases, with 25 bases sitting between them. From germline, CDR1 is LNHNV and CDR2 YYDKDF (reference sequence). This chain's CDR3 is CATSSAVGRASETQFF. The CDR3 nucleotides read TGTGCCACCAGCAGTGCGGTCGGGCGGGCATCGGAGACCCAGTTCTTC.

This clonotype was counted ten times or more. The chain employs TRBV7-8 and TRBJ2-1, with D possibly being TRBD2 (5 bases). V gave up 1 base and J gave up 0 bases, with 10 bases separating them. The CDR3 consists of 16 residues. The germline V gene has CDR1 SGHVS and CDR2 FQNEAQ. CDR3 region: CASSLGGLISYNEQFF. CDR3 nucleotides: TGTGCCAGCAGCTTAGGAGGACTTATCTCCTACAATGAGCAGTTCTTC.

This chain connects TRBV4-3 to TRBJ1-2; 7 bases match TRBD1. The CDR3 loop spans 16 amino acids. After removal of 0 bases from V and 5 bases from J, the junction contained 9 bases not matched to a gene. Germline V gene data show CDR1 as LGHNA and CDR2 as YSLEER. The CDR3, as DNA: TGCGCCAGCAGCCAAGATCGACAGGGAGGATGGTATGGCTACACCTTC. It codes for CASSQDRQGGWYGYTF.

The table lists this clonotype with many counts. The chain couples TRBV20-1 to TRBJ2-5, with D possibly being TRBD2 (7 bases). Germline values: CDR1 DFQATT, CDR2 SNEGSKA (reference sequence). The CDR3 length is 14 residues. V was trimmed by 4 bases and J by 7 bases, leaving 19 bases between them. CDR3 residues: CSATRDGGQGTQYF. Written as DNA, the CDR3 is TGCAGTGCTACTCGGGACGGGGGGCAGGGGACCCAGTACTTC.

This clonotype was seen more than once but under ten times. Germline is not matched at one junction end, which may reflect a read error. The rearrangement joins TRBV29-1 to TRBJ1-6; no clear D. This CDR3 has 13 residues. Germline V gene sequence: CDR1 SQVTM, CDR2 ANQGSEA. The CDR3 sequence: CSGAISPNSPPHF. DNA for the CDR3: TGCAGCGGGGCAATTAGTCCTAATTCACCCCCCCACTTT. Together with reference TRBV29-1 and TRBJ1-6, the CDR3 gives the full variable domain: SAVISQKPSRDICQRGTSLTIQCQVDSQVTMMFWYRQQPGQSLTLIATANQGSEATYESGFVIDKFPISRPNLTFSTLTVSNMSPEDSSIYLCSGAISPNSPPHFGNGTRLTVT.

As for this clonotype: A read error may explain this, as a much larger clone is one base away. The rearrangement links TRBV10-3 to TRBJ1-5; perhaps TRBD1 as D (6 bases). The V gene lost 9 bases and the J gene lost 0 bases, with 9 bases spanning the gap. Per germline, CDR1 ENHRY and CDR2 SYGVKD. The CDR3 runs to 13 residues. The CDR3 loop is CAMGADSNQPQHF. Here the CDR3 DNA reads TGTGCCATGGGGGCGGATAGCAATCAGCCCCAGCATTTT.

The table lists this clonotype with many counts. This chain uses TRBV28 with TRBJ2-5, with D perhaps TRBD1 (5 bases). V was trimmed by 6 bases and J by 6 bases, leaving 14 bases between them. Germline V gene data show CDR1 as MDHEN and CDR2 as SYDVKM. The CDR3 runs 13 residues. CDR3 DNA: TGTGCCAGCAGAGGTCAGGGTATGCAGACCCAGTACTTC. This sequence encodes CASRGQGMQTQYF. Supplemented by reference TRBV28 and TRBJ2-5, the full variable domain reads DVKVTQSSRYLVKRTGEKVFLECVQDMDHENMFWYRQDPGLGLRLIYFSYDVKMKEKGDIPEGYSVSREKKERFSLILESASTNQTSMYLCASRGQGMQTQYFGPGTRLLVL.